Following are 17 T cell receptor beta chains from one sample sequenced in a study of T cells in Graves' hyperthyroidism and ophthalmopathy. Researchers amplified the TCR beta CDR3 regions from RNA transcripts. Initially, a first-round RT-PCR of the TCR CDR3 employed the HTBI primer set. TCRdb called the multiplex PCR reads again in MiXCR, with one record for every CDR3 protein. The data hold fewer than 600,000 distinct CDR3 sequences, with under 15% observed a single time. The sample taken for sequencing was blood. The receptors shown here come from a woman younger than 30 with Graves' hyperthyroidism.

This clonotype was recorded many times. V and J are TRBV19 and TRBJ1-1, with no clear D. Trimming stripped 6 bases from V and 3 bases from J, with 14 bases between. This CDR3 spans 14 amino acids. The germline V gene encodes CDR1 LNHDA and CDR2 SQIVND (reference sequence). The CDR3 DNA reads TGTGCCAGTAGCGATCCCCCGGGTTACACTGAAGCTTTCTTT. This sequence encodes CASSDPPGYTEAFF.

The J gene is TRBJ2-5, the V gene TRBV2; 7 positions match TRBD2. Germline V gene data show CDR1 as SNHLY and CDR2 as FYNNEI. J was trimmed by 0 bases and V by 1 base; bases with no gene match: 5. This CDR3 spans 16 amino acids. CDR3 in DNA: TGTGCCAGCAGTGAAGTGATGGGAGGGTACCAAGAGACCCAGTACTTC. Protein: CASSEVMGGYQETQYF.

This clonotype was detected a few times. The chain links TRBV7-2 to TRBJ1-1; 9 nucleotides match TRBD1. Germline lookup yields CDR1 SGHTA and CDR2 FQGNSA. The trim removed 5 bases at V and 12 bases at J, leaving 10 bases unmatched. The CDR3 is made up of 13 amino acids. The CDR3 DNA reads TGTGCCAGCAGCAACTACAGGGGGCGTGGGCCTTTCTTT. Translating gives CASSNYRGRGPFF. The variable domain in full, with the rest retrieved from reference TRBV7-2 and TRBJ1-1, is GAGVSQSPSNKVTEKGKDVELRCDPISGHTALYWYRQSLGQGLEFLIYFQGNSAPDKSGLPSDRFSAERTGGSVSTLTIQRTQQEDSAVYLCASSNYRGRGPFFGQGTRLTVV.

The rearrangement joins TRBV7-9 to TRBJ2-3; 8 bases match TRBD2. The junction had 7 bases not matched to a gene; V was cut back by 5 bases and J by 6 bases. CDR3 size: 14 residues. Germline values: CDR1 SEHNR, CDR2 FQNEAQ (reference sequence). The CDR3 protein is CASSPRTSSDTQYF. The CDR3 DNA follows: TGTGCCAGCAGCCCCCGGACTAGCAGTGATACGCAGTATTTT.

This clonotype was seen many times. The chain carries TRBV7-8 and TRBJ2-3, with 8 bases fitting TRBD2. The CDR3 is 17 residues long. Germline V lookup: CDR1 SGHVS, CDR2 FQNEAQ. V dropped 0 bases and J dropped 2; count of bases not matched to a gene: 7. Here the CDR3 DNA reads TGTGCCAGCAGCTTAGCGAAGGTTAGCGGGGTCACAGATACGCAGTATTTT. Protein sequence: CASSLAKVSGVTDTQYF. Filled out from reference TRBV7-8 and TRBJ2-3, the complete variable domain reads GAGVSQSPRYKVAKRGQDVALRCDPISGHVSLFWYQQALGQGPEFLTYFQNEAQLDKSGLPSDRFFAERPEGSVSTLKIQRTQQEDSAVYLCASSLAKVSGVTDTQYFGPGTRLTVL.

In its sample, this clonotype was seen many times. The CDR3 DNA is TGTGCCAGCAGTTCACAAGCCGGGACAGGAGACACCGGGGAGCTGTTTTTT. It is translated as CASSSQAGTGDTGELFF. The rearrangement links TRBV6-1 to TRBJ2-2; 8 positions agree with TRBD1. Germline V gives CDR1 MNHNS, CDR2 SASEGT. V was pared by 5 bases and J by 3 bases, with 11 bases of the junction left unmatched. This CDR3 has 17 residues.

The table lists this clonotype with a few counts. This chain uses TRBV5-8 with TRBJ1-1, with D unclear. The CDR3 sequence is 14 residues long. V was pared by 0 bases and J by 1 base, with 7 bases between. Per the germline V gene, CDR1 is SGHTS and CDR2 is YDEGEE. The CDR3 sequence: CASSLGEKNTEAFF. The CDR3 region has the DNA TGTGCCAGCAGCTTGGGGGAAAAGAACACTGAAGCTTTCTTT.

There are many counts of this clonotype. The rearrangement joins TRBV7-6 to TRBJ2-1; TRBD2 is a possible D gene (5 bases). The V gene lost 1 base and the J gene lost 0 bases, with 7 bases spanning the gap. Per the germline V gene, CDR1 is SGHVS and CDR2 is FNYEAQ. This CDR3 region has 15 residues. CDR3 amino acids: CASSLERSSYNEQFF. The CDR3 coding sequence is TGTGCCAGCAGCTTAGAGCGGAGCTCCTACAATGAGCAGTTCTTC.

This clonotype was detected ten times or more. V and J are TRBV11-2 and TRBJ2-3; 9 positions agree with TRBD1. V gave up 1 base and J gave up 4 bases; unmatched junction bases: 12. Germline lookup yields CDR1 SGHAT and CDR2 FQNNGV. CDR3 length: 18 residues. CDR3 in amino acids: CASSLARPGTGWADTQYF. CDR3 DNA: TGTGCCAGCAGCTTAGCCCGACCCGGGACAGGGTGGGCAGATACGCAGTATTTT.

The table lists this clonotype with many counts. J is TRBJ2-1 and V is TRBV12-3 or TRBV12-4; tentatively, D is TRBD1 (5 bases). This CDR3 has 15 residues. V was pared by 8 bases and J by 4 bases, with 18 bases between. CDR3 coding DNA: TGTGCCAGCGTTTCGAGCCGACAGAGTTACAATGAGCAGTTCTTC. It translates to CASVSSRQSYNEQFF.

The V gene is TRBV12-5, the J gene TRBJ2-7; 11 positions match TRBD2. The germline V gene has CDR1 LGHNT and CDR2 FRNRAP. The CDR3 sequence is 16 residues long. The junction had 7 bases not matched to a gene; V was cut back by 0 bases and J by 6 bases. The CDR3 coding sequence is TGTGCTAGTGGTTTGGTAAGAGGTCTAGCGGGGGGCGAGCAGTACTTC. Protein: CASGLVRGLAGGEQYF.

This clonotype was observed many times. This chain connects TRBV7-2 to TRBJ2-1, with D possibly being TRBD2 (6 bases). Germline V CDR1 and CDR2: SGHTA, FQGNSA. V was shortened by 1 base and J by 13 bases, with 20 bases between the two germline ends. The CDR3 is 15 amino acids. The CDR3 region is CASSLGPGLQSHQFF. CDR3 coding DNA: TGTGCCAGCAGCTTAGGACCGGGACTGCAGAGTCATCAGTTCTTC.

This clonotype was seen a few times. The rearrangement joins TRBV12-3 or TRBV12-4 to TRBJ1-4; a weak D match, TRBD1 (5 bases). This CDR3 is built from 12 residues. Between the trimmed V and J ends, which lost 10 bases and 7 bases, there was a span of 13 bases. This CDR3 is CATARGSEKLFF. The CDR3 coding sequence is TGTGCCACCGCACGGGGGTCTGAAAAACTGTTTTTT.

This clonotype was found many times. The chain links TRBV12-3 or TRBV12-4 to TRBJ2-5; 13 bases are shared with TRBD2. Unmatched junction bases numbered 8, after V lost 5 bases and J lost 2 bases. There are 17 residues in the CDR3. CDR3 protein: CASSPGLAGPKQETQYF. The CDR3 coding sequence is TGTGCCAGCAGTCCGGGACTAGCGGGGCCAAAGCAAGAGACCCAGTACTTC.

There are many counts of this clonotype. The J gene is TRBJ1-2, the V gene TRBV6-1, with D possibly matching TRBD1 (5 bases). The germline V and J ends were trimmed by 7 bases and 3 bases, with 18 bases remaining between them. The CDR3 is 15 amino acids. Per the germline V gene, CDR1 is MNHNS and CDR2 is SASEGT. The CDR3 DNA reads TGTGCCAGCAACGGAGGGACGGCGAACGACTATGGCTACACCTTC. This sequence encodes CASNGGTANDYGYTF.

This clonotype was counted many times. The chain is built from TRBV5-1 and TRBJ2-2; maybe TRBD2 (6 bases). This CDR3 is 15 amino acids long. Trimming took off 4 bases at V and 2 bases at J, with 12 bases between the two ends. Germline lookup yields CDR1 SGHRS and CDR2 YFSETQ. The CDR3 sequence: CASSLRDSNTGELFF. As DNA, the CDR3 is TGCGCCAGCAGCCTCCGGGACTCCAACACCGGGGAGCTGTTTTTT.

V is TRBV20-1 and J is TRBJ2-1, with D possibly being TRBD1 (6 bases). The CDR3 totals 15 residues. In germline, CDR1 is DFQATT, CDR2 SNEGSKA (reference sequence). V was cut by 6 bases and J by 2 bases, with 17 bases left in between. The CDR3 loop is CSARGRGRPYNEQFF. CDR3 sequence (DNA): TGCAGTGCCAGGGGTCGGGGACGCCCCTACAATGAGCAGTTCTTC.